This entry lists 9 T cell receptor beta chains sequenced from one sample in a study of cytomegalovirus exposure and HLA in healthy donors. Sequencing used immunoSEQ multiplex PCR; TCRdb keeps in-frame clones, though not all of them. There are fewer than 350,000 clones in the sample; more than 75% occur only once, and about 0.86% lies in the top ten. The sample taken for sequencing was PBMCs. These receptors all come from a woman aged 18 to 35 in good health and CMV-seronegative.

The chain joins TRBV6-5 to TRBJ1-5, with D hard to call. The germline V gene has CDR1 MNHEY and CDR2 SVGAGI. The CDR3 totals 15 residues. Deletions cut 5 bases from V and 3 bases from J, with 14 bases between. CDR3 in amino acids: CASSSTARSNQPQHF. In DNA, the CDR3 is TGTGCCAGCAGTAGCACAGCTCGATCCAATCAGCCCCAGCATTTT.

The chain employs TRBV5-1 and TRBJ2-5, with 7 bases lining up with TRBD2. Germline V lookup: CDR1 SGHRS, CDR2 YFSETQ. The V and J ends lost 4 bases and 5 bases, in that order; junction bases with no gene match: 8. The length of the CDR3 is 14 residues. The CDR3 region has the DNA TGCGCCAGCAGCCCCGGACTAGATGGCGAGACCCAGTACTTC. Protein: CASSPGLDGETQYF.

The gene calls are TRBV2 and TRBJ1-2; 7 nucleotides align to TRBD1. Germline assignment: CDR1 SNHLY and CDR2 FYNNEI. This CDR3 region has 16 residues. V shed 6 bases and J 13 bases; nucleotides not matched to a gene: 23. The CDR3 nucleotides read TGTGCCAGCAGCTCCCAATTAACCCGGGACAGTAGGGAGATCACCTTC. It encodes CASSSQLTRDSREITF.

The chain links TRBV5-1 to TRBJ2-1; D unclear. Germline CDR1 is SGHRS and CDR2 is YFSETQ. The CDR3 is 13 residues long. V shed 1 base and J shed 5 bases, with 7 bases lying between them. The CDR3 region is CASSLLGDNEQFF. CDR3 bases: TGCGCCAGCAGCTTGTTAGGAGACAATGAGCAGTTCTTC.

The V and J genes are TRBV2 and TRBJ2-5; 7 nucleotides agree with TRBD1. V shed 8 bases and J 4 bases; nucleotides not matched to a gene: 13. This CDR3 spans 15 amino acids. The germline V gene encodes CDR1 SNHLY and CDR2 FYNNEI. CDR3 nucleotides: TGTGCCAGCCATGATACAGGGGTTGGGGGAGAGACCCAGTACTTC. Translated: CASHDTGVGGETQYF.

Only one count was recorded for this clone. The V and J genes are TRBV29-1 and TRBJ1-1; D may be TRBD1 (6 bases). This CDR3 region has 15 residues. Looked up from germline, CDR1 is SQVTM and CDR2 is ANQGSEA. Between the trimmed V and J ends, which lost 5 bases and 2 bases, there was a span of 18 bases. CDR3 DNA: TGCAGCGTTTCACACAGGGTAAGGGATAACACTGAAGCTTTCTTT. This sequence encodes CSVSHRVRDNTEAFF.

The chain combines TRBV15 with TRBJ1-2; D perhaps matches TRBD1 (5 bases). CDR1 is LNHNV, CDR2 YYDKDF, per germline (reference sequence). The CDR3 length is 15 residues. The V end lost 0 bases, the J end lost 4 bases, and 12 bases lay between the germline ends. The DNA for the CDR3 is TGTGCCACCAGCAGAGATGGAGGGACGGCCTATGGCTACACCTTC. Translating it yields CATSRDGGTAYGYTF.

Here the CDR3 reads CASSFSQGYEQYF. In DNA form, the CDR3 reads TGTGCCAGCAGTTTTTCACAGGGTTACGAGCAGTACTTC. The chain carries TRBV28 and TRBJ2-7; possibly TRBD1 for D (6 bases). Germline values: CDR1 MDHEN, CDR2 SYDVKM. The V and J ends lost 3 bases and 4 bases respectively, with 10 bases between them. The CDR3 spans 13 residues.

This clone was observed a single time. V usage is TRBV6-1 and J usage is TRBJ2-5, with TRBD2 matching 9 bases. Germline V gene data show CDR1 as MNHNS and CDR2 as SASEGT. V trimming: 1 base; J trimming: 1 base; junction bases outside the gene matches: 1. CDR3 length: 15 amino acids. This CDR3 reads CASSEGGRAQETQYF. As DNA, the CDR3 is TGTGCCAGCAGTGAAGGCGGGAGGGCCCAAGAGACCCAGTACTTC.